Listed below are T cell receptor beta chains from one sample, sequenced in a study of early T cells in non-severe SARS-CoV-2 infection. A single record per CDR3 protein comes from TCRdb applying MiXCR to the 5' RACE reads. The table records about 55,000 distinct CDR3 sequences, 13% of them present only once. Sequenced material: whole blood, taken at baseline. These receptors originate from an adult who was a healthcare worker with PCR-confirmed SARS-CoV-2 infection or an uninfected control (not recorded which). CDR3s include the opening cysteine and the closing phenylalanine or tryptophan. The D gene is left open where the match is weak. Some rows mark clone size as missing; the rest say once, few, many or name a class of expanded clone.

V gene	clone size	J gene	D gene	CDR3 protein	CDR3 DNA
TRBV5-6	few	TRBJ2-7	TRBD2	CASSLAAGVNEQYF	TGTGCCAGCAGCTTGGCGGCGGGAGTCAACGAGCAGTACTTC
TRBV30	.	TRBJ2-3	.	CAWSWGSSTDTQYF	TGTGCCTGGAGTTGGGGCAGTAGCACAGATACGCAGTATTTT
TRBV29-1	many	TRBJ1-4	.	CSVVGPGLGEKLFF	TGCAGCGTTGTCGGACCGGGGCTTGGTGAAAAACTGTTTTTT
TRBV7-8	many	TRBJ2-2	.	CASSRLGPPNTGELFF	TGTGCCAGCAGCCGTTTGGGACCCCCGAACACCGGGGAGCTGTTTTTT
TRBV7-2	many	TRBJ1-2	.	CASSPGIGQRGYTF	TGTGCCAGCAGCCCCGGAATAGGACAGCGAGGCTACACCTTC
TRBV7-8	few	TRBJ2-3	TRBD1	CASSSGQGVFLADTQYF	TGTGCCAGCAGCTCGGGACAGGGGGTTTTCCTCGCAGATACGCAGTATTTT
TRBV7-2	.	TRBJ2-2	.	CASSLILDINTGELFF	TGTGCCAGCAGCTTAATTTTGGACATAAACACCGGGGAGCTGTTTTTT
TRBV30	.	TRBJ1-4	.	CAWSVLGGVEKLFF	TGTGCCTGGAGTGTACTAGGGGGGGTTGAAAAACTGTTTTTT
TRBV12-3/TRBV12-4	many	TRBJ1-2	.	CASSFFNRKNYGYTF	TGTGCCAGCAGTTTTTTCAACAGAAAGAACTATGGCTACACCTTC
TRBV13	.	TRBJ2-3	TRBD1	CASSLGWTGTDTQYF	TGTGCCAGCAGCTTAGGATGGACAGGGACAGATACGCAGTATTTT
TRBV7-6	.	TRBJ1-6	.	CASSRGQGPYNSPLHF	TGTGCCAGCAGCCGGGGGCAGGGGCCCTATAATTCACCCCTCCACTTT
TRBV20-1	few	TRBJ1-2	TRBD1	CSAVGQGISYSYGYTF	TGCAGTGCAGTCGGACAGGGCATTTCCTACTCCTATGGCTACACCTTC
TRBV29-1	few	TRBJ2-7	.	CSVEGFTGAPNYEQYF	TGCAGCGTTGAGGGGTTTACAGGCGCGCCGAACTACGAGCAGTACTTC
TRBV18	many	TRBJ1-2	.	CASPRVLSRIYGYTF	TGTGCCTCCCCCCGGGTCCTATCTCGTATCTATGGCTACACCTTC
TRBV2	.	TRBJ2-7	.	CASRGASTYEQYF	TGTGCCAGCAGAGGGGCGAGTACCTACGAGCAGTACTTC
TRBV5-6	few	TRBJ2-1	TRBD1	CASSYETGNNEQFF	TGTGCCAGCAGCTATGAGACAGGGAACAATGAGCAGTTCTTC
TRBV12-3/TRBV12-4	.	TRBJ1-3	.	CASSLSGTGNTIYF	TGTGCCAGCAGTTTATCAGGAACTGGAAACACCATATATTTT
TRBV27	.	TRBJ2-2	TRBD1	CASSIRQGRSTGELFF	TGTGCCAGCAGTATACGACAGGGGAGGAGCACCGGGGAGCTGTTTTTT
TRBV28	.	TRBJ2-7	.	CASRHPLDSYEQYF	TGTGCCAGCAGACACCCCCTCGACAGCTACGAGCAGTACTTC
TRBV28	few	TRBJ2-3	.	CASSVQSTQYF	TGTGCCAGCAGTGTCCAGAGCACGCAGTATTTT
TRBV6-4	few	TRBJ1-1	.	CASRHSRERRNTEAFF	TGTGCCAGCAGGCACAGCAGGGAGAGAAGGAACACTGAAGCTTTCTTT
TRBV30	many	TRBJ2-7	TRBD2	CAWTGTTYEQYF	TGTGCCTGGACCGGGACTACCTACGAGCAGTACTTC
TRBV15	many	TRBJ2-1	.	CATSIFGTEHNEQFF	TGTGCCACCAGCATTTTCGGGACCGAACACAATGAGCAGTTCTTC
TRBV12-3/TRBV12-4	many	TRBJ2-1	.	CASRSLGIEQFF	TGTGCCAGCAGATCCCTAGGGATTGAGCAGTTCTTC
TRBV29-1	few	TRBJ1-4	.	CSARDSREKLFF	TGCAGCGCCCGGGACTCACGAGAAAAACTGTTTTTT
TRBV7-2	few	TRBJ2-7	TRBD1	CASSRDRSSYEQYF	TGTGCCAGCAGCCGGGACAGATCTTCCTACGAGCAGTACTTC
TRBV29-1	many	TRBJ1-1	.	CSVDKGVNTEAFF	TGCAGCGTTGATAAGGGGGTGAACACTGAAGCTTTCTTT
TRBV2	many	TRBJ1-1	.	CASNKQGGNTEAFF	TGTGCCAGCAATAAACAGGGTGGCAACACTGAAGCTTTCTTT
TRBV28	few	TRBJ2-2	.	CASTHGTGAGELFF	TGTGCCAGCACCCACGGTACGGGGGCCGGGGAGCTGTTTTTT
TRBV2	.	TRBJ1-5	.	CASSGGISNQPQHF	TGTGCCAGCAGTGGAGGAATTAGCAATCAGCCCCAGCATTTT
TRBV9	.	TRBJ2-4	.	CASSVGRAKNIQYF	TGTGCCAGCAGCGTAGGGAGAGCCAAAAACATTCAGTACTTC
TRBV7-6	many	TRBJ2-6	.	CASSLEGGSGANVLTF	TGTGCCAGCAGCCTGGAGGGGGGCTCTGGGGCCAACGTCCTGACTTTC
TRBV5-1	many	TRBJ1-1	.	CASSLGQGSEAFF	TGCGCCAGCAGCTTGGGGCAGGGCTCTGAAGCTTTCTTT